The entry below gives a single TCR beta chain sequence along with its context. This entry is derived from a study of cytomegalovirus exposure and HLA in healthy donors. Use of 60 Vbeta and 13 Jbeta primers characterized the PCR. The data were produced by immunoSEQ multiplex PCR, yet TCRdb's version contains in-frame clones alone and is incomplete. This table holds 150,000 to 200,000 clones, approximately 72% found once. V shed 3 bases, J shed 5 bases, and the junction held 11 bases outside the gene matches. The CDR3 length is 15 residues. Looked up from germline, CDR1 is SGHRS and CDR2 is YFSETQ. This sequence was found in a human donor in good health. The sequenced sample was PBMCs. The chain links TRBV5-1 to TRBJ2-7; 7 positions agree with TRBD1. The CDR3 bases are TGCGCCAGCAGCTCCCAACAGGGGACAAGGGACGAGCAGTACTTC. This encodes CASSSQQGTRDEQYF.